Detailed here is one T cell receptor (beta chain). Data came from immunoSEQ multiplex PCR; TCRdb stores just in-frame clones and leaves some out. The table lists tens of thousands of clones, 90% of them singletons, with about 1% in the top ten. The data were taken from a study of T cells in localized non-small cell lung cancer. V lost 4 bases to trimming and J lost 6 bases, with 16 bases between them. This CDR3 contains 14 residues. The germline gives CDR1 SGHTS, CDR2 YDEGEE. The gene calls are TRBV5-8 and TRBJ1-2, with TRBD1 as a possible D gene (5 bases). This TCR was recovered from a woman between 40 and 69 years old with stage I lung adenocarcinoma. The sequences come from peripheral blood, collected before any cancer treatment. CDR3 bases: TGTGCCAGCAGCCGATTCGGGGACGGAAATGGCTACACCTTC. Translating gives CASSRFGDGNGYTF.